Sequencing of this TCR beta chain was carried out in a study of cytomegalovirus exposure and HLA in healthy donors. Trimming cost V 0 bases and J 0 bases, with 3 bases left between them. The CDR3 is made up of 13 amino acids. The germline CDR1 and CDR2 sequences are SGDLS and YYNGEE. Remarks on this clone: This same CDR3 is encoded by further DNA sequences in the sample.

PCR primers comprised 60 Vbeta and 13 Jbeta primers. Here immunoSEQ multiplex PCR was the method, and the copy in TCRdb shows in-frame clones only, minus some. The repertoire holds some 180,000 clones, with 70% to 75% as singletons. Source material: PBMCs. This receptor was taken from a male donor in good health and CMV-seronegative. The V gene is TRBV9, the J gene TRBJ1-1, with unresolved D. The CDR3 loop is CASSVAVNTEAFF. The CDR3 region has the DNA TGTGCCAGCAGCGTAGCAGTGAACACTGAAGCTTTCTTT.